The 17 T cell receptor beta chains reported below all come from one sample, sequenced in a study of cytomegalovirus exposure and HLA in healthy donors. Both 60 Vbeta primers and 13 Jbeta primers went into the PCR. The method was immunoSEQ multiplex PCR; TCRdb's version includes in-frame clones alone and lacks a portion of them. This table holds under 200,000 clones, 70% to 90% found once. The specimen sequenced was PBMCs. Receptors originate from a man aged 18 to 35 in good health and CMV-seropositive.

V and J are TRBV10-1 and TRBJ1-1; 8 bases align to TRBD1. This CDR3 comprises 16 residues. Trimming at V came to 4 bases and at J to 1 base, leaving 8 bases not matched to a gene. Germline CDR1 WNHNN, CDR2 SYGVQD (reference sequence). Here the CDR3 reads CASSGVRGPQNTEAFF. The CDR3 DNA reads TGCGCCAGCAGTGGGGTCAGGGGGCCCCAGAACACTGAAGCTTTCTTT.

Of note for this clone: At one end the junction does not follow the germline gene, possibly because of a read error. V is TRBV7-7 and J is TRBJ2-5; possibly TRBD1 for D (5 bases). Germline V lookup: CDR1 SSHAT, CDR2 FNYEAQ (reference sequence). The CDR3 runs to 13 residues. The CDR3 here is CASSLVPSQGQYF. The CDR3 DNA reads as TGTGCTAGCAGCTTAGTGCCCTCCCAGGGTCAGTACTTC.

This chain uses TRBV5-5 with TRBJ2-3, with D perhaps matching TRBD2 (7 bases). The V end lost 0 bases, the J end lost 4 bases, and 12 bases lay between the germline ends. This CDR3 contains 15 residues. CDR1 SGHKS and CDR2 YYEKEE come from the germline V gene (reference sequence). Here the CDR3 reads CASSLGVGGPDTQYF. The DNA of the CDR3 is TGTGCCAGCAGCTTGGGAGTGGGGGGGCCAGATACGCAGTATTTT.

The chain uses TRBV5-1 and TRBJ2-5, with D possibly being TRBD1 (6 bases). This CDR3 comprises 15 residues. Trimming took 6 bases from V and 2 from J, leaving 17 bases between them. Germline assignment: CDR1 SGHRS and CDR2 YFSETQ. The DNA of the CDR3 is TGCGCCAGCACAATGATGGGACACACGCAAGAGACCCAGTACTTC. It specifies CASTMMGHTQETQYF.

This chain joins TRBV10-1 and TRBJ2-7; TRBD1 is a possible D gene (5 bases). Trimming removed 5 bases from V and 0 bases from J, with 11 bases in between. The CDR3 is 14 residues long. CDR1 WNHNN and CDR2 SYGVQD come from the germline V gene (reference sequence). Here the CDR3 DNA reads TGCGCCAGCAGTAGGACACGAAGCTCCTACGAGCAGTACTTC. Its translation is CASSRTRSSYEQYF.

This chain uses TRBV6-5 with TRBJ2-6, with D hard to call. V was pared by 6 bases and J by 0 bases, with 3 bases between. The CDR3 sequence is 13 residues long. Germline CDR1 and CDR2: MNHEY and SVGAGI. Here the CDR3 reads CASRSSGANVLTF. The CDR3 nucleotides read TGTGCCAGCAGGAGCTCTGGGGCCAACGTCCTGACTTTC.

Here the CDR3 reads CASSLVERHQPQHF. In nucleotides, the CDR3 is TGTGCCAGCAGCTTAGTTGAGAGGCATCAGCCCCAGCATTTT. The gene calls are TRBV7-8 and TRBJ1-5; D is undetermined. Germline V lookup: CDR1 SGHVS, CDR2 FQNEAQ. The CDR3 has 14 amino acids. Deletions cut 1 base from V and 5 bases from J, with 9 bases between.

The V and J genes are TRBV4-3 and TRBJ2-6, with D unresolved. The CDR3 has 16 residues. Trimming shortened V by 0 bases and J by 4 bases, and 10 bases separated the two germline ends. CDR1 and CDR2 from the germline V gene are LGHNA and YSLEER. The CDR3 reads CASSQDFGSGANVLTF. The CDR3 coding sequence is TGCGCCAGCAGCCAAGATTTCGGGTCCGGGGCCAACGTCCTGACTTTC.

The chain uses TRBV6-5 and TRBJ2-7; D unclear. Trimming took 0 bases from V and 7 from J, leaving 4 bases between them. CDR1 MNHEY and CDR2 SVGAGI come from the germline V gene. The CDR3 is 11 amino acids. The DNA of the CDR3 is TGTGCCAGCAGTTACTCGAGGGAGCAGTACTTC. Its protein product is CASSYSREQYF.

The rearrangement uses TRBV14 and TRBJ1-1; no clear D. V dropped 0 bases and J dropped 0 bases, with 2 bases sitting between them. The germline V gene has CDR1 SGHDN and CDR2 FVKESK. The CDR3 runs to 13 residues. The CDR3 nucleotides are TGTGCCAGCAGCCAAGACTTGAACACTGAAGCTTTCTTT. Its translation is CASSQDLNTEAFF.

The gene calls are TRBV5-4 and TRBJ2-1; 10 nucleotides line up with TRBD1. The CDR3 sequence is 14 residues long. Trimming at V came to 0 bases and at J to 7 bases, leaving 1 base not matched to a gene. Germline loops: CDR1 SGHNT, CDR2 YYREEE (reference sequence). The CDR3 protein is CASSLGGQGNEQFF. The CDR3 DNA sequence: TGTGCCAGCAGCTTGGGGGGACAGGGGAATGAGCAGTTCTTC.

The CDR3 here is CASKIGVTGYTYEQYF. CDR3 in DNA: TGTGCCAGCAAGATTGGAGTGACAGGGTACACCTACGAGCAGTACTTC. The V gene is TRBV2, the J gene TRBJ2-7, with 7 bases that match TRBD1. Losses at the gene ends were 7 bases for V and 2 bases for J; bases not matched to a gene: 14. The CDR3 runs 16 residues. In germline, CDR1 is SNHLY, CDR2 FYNNEI. The full variable domain, rest sourced from reference TRBV2 and TRBJ2-7, is EPEVTQTPSHQVTQMGQEVILRCVPISNHLYFYWYRQILGQKVEFLVSFYNNEISEKSEIFDDQFSVERPDGSNFTLKIRSTKLEDSAMYFCASKIGVTGYTYEQYFGPGTRLTVT.

The rearrangement links TRBV18 to TRBJ1-1; TRBD1 is a possible D gene (6 bases). Looked up from germline, CDR1 is KGHSH and CDR2 is LQKENI. The germline V and J ends were trimmed by 3 bases and 4 bases, with 12 bases remaining between them. The CDR3 is made up of 14 amino acids. As DNA, the CDR3 is TGTGCCAGCTCACCTCATACAGGGTTCACTGAAGCTTTCTTT. It specifies CASSPHTGFTEAFF.

The gene calls are TRBV7-2 and TRBJ2-5, with TRBD2 matching over 8 bases. The CDR3 spans 14 residues. J lost 9 bases, V lost 3 bases, and 9 bases had no gene match. The germline gives CDR1 SGHTA, CDR2 FQGNSA. CDR3 loop: CASSFWLAGLPQYF. The CDR3 nucleotides read TGTGCCAGCAGCTTTTGGCTAGCGGGTCTACCCCAGTACTTC.

CDR3 DNA: TGCGCCAGCAAACCTTCGACAGGGGGGGAGACCCAGTACTTC. Its protein product is CASKPSTGGETQYF. The chain uses TRBV5-1 and TRBJ2-5; 9 bases match TRBD1. Germline CDR1 is SGHRS and CDR2 is YFSETQ. The ends lost 6 bases at V and 5 bases at J; junction bases unmatched: 8. The CDR3 has 14 residues.

This rearrangement joins TRBV7-2 to TRBJ2-2, with a tentative D call TRBD2 (5 bases). Per germline, CDR1 SGHTA and CDR2 FQGNSA. Trimming left V 5 bases short and J 5 bases short, with 18 bases between. CDR3 size: 16 residues. CDR3 loop: CASSPLARVETGELFF. In DNA, the CDR3 is TGTGCCAGCAGCCCCCTGGCGAGGGTAGAGACCGGGGAGCTGTTTTTT.

The genes are TRBV7-8 and TRBJ2-1; 7 positions agree with TRBD2. The CDR3 covers 16 residues. J was trimmed by 2 bases and V by 6 bases; bases with no gene match: 10. The germline V gene has CDR1 SGHVS and CDR2 FQNEAQ. CDR3 amino acids: CASSPRLAPAYNEQFF. CDR3 nucleotide sequence: TGTGCCAGCAGTCCCCGACTAGCTCCTGCCTACAATGAGCAGTTCTTC.